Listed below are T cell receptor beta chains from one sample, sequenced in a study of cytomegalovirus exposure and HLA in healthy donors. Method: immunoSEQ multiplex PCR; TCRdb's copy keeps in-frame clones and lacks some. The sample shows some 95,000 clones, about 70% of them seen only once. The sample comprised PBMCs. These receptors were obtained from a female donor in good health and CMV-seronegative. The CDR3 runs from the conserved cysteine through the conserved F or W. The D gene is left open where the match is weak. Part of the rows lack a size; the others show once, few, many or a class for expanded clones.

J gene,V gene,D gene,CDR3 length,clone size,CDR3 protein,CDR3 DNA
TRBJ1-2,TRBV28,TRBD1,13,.,CASSLTGLDGYTF,TGTGCCAGCAGTCTGACAGGGTTGGATGGCTACACCTTC
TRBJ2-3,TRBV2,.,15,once,CASSDRGSYTDTQYF,TGTGCCAGCAGTGATCGGGGTAGTTACACAGATACGCAGTATTTT
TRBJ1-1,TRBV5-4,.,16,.,CASSPGYDSLNTEAFF,TGTGCCAGCAGCCCGGGTTATGACAGTTTGAACACTGAAGCTTTCTTT
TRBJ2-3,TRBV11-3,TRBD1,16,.,CASSPRRDRDSDTQYF,TGTGCCAGCAGCCCGCGCCGGGACAGGGACTCAGATACGCAGTATTTT
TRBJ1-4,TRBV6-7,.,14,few,CASSYGGNCEKLFF,TGTGCCAGCAGTTACGGAGGGAACTGTGAAAAACTGTTTTTT
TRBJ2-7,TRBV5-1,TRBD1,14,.,CASGSTGVTYEQYF,TGCGCCAGCGGATCGACAGGGGTTACCTACGAGCAGTACTTC
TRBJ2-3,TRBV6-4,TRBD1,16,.,CASSPTGGAAADTQYF,TGTGCCAGCAGCCCCACAGGGGGCGCAGCGGCAGATACGCAGTATTTT
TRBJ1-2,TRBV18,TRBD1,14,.,CASSPARDSYGYTF,TGTGCCAGCTCACCTGCCCGGGACAGCTATGGCTACACCTTC
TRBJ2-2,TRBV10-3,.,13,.,CAMESGNTGELFF,TGTGCCATGGAGAGCGGGAACACCGGGGAGCTGTTTTTT
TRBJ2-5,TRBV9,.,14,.,CASSPPGVQETQYF,TGTGCCAGCAGCCCTCCCGGGGTTCAGGAGACCCAGTACTTC
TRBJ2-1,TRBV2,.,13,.,CASRYMTYNEQFF,TGTGCCAGCAGGTACATGACCTACAATGAGCAGTTCTTC
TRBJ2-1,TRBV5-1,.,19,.,CASSLAPSRQIGAGNEQFF,TGCGCCAGCAGCTTGGCCCCTTCGAGACAGATAGGGGCTGGTAATGAGCAGTTCTTC
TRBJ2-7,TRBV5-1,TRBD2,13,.,CASSSGTSYEQYF,TGCGCCAGCAGCTCCGGGACTAGTTACGAGCAGTACTTC
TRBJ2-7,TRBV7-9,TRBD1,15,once,CASSLGRTGSYEQYF,TGTGCCAGCAGCTTAGGTCGGACAGGGTCCTACGAGCAGTACTTC
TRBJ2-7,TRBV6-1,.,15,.,CASSEDQGRAYEQYF,TGTGCCAGCAGTGAAGACCAGGGGAGGGCCTACGAGCAGTACTTC
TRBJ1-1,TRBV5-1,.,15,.,CASSRTSLLNTEAFF,TGCGCCAGCAGCCGCACGAGCCTATTGAACACTGAAGCTTTCTTT
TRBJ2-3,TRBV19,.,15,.,CASSTGGSSTDTQYF,TGTGCCAGTAGTACAGGGGGGAGTAGCACAGATACGCAGTATTTT
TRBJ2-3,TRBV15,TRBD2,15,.,CATGKGTSGSHTQYF,TGTGCCACTGGGAAAGGGACTAGCGGGAGTCATACGCAGTATTTT
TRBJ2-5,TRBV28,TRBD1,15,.,CASGIYRGSQETQYF,TGTGCCAGCGGAATATACAGGGGGAGTCAAGAGACCCAGTACTTC
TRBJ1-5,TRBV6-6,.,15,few,CASSSPGGSNQPQHF,TGTGCCAGCAGTTCTCCCGGGGGAAGCAATCAGCCCCAGCATTTT
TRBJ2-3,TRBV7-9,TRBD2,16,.,CASSTHSGSVTDTQYF,TGTGCCAGCAGCACCCATAGCGGGAGCGTCACAGATACGCAGTATTTT
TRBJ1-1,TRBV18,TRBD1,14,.,CASSPDRDYTEAFF,TGTGCCAGCTCCCCTGACAGGGATTATACTGAAGCTTTCTTT
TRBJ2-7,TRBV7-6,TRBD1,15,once,CASSSQGLGSYEQYF,TGTGCCAGCAGCTCACAGGGGTTGGGCTCCTACGAGCAGTACTTC
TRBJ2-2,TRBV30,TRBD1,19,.,CAWIRRGQGSRANTGELFF,TGTGCCTGGATTAGAAGGGGACAGGGGTCCCGAGCGAACACCGGGGAGCTGTTTTTT
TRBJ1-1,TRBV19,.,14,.,CASSIRQINTEAFF,TGTGCCAGTAGTATACGCCAGATTAACACTGAAGCTTTCTTT
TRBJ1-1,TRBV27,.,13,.,CASSFVANTEAFF,TGTGCCAGCAGTTTTGTAGCTAACACTGAAGCTTTCTTT
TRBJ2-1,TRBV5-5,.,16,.,CASSSYWGLQGNEQFF,TGTGCCAGCAGCTCCTACTGGGGTCTTCAGGGGAATGAGCAGTTCTTC
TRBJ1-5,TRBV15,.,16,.,CATSRDPQQGNQPQHF,TGTGCCACCAGCAGAGACCCCCAACAGGGCAATCAGCCCCAGCATTTT
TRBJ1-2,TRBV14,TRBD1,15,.,CASSQEQGARGGYTF,TGTGCCAGCAGCCAAGAGCAGGGGGCTCGAGGGGGCTACACCTTC
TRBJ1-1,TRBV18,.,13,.,CASSPGPVAEAFF,TGTGCCAGCTCACCAGGCCCCGTGGCTGAAGCTTTCTTT
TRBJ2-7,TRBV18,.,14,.,CASSPGTWPYEQYF,TGTGCCAGCTCACCAGGGACATGGCCCTACGAGCAGTACTTC
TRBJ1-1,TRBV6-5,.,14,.,CASSQRQGGTEAFF,TGTGCCAGCAGTCAACGGCAGGGAGGGACTGAAGCTTTCTTT
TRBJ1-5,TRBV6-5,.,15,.,CASSYSRWGNQPQHF,TGTGCCAGCAGTTACTCGAGGTGGGGCAATCAGCCCCAGCATTTT
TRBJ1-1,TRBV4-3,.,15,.,CASSQEFGLDTEAFF,TGCGCCAGCAGCCAAGAATTCGGGTTGGACACTGAAGCTTTCTTT
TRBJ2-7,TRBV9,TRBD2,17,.,CASSVGPTSGSPHEQYF,TGTGCCAGCAGCGTAGGCCCAACTAGCGGGAGTCCCCACGAGCAGTACTTC